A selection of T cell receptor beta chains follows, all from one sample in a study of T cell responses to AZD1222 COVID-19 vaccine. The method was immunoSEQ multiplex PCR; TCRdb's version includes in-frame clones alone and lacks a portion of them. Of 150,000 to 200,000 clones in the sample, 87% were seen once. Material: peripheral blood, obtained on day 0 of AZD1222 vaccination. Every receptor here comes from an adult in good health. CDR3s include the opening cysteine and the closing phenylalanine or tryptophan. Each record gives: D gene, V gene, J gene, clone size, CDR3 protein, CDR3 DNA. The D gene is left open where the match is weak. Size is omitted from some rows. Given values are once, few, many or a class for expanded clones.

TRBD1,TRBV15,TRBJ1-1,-,CATSNNPGGWTEAFF,TGTGCCACCAGCAATAACCCAGGGGGATGGACTGAAGCTTTCTTT
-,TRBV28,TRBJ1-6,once,CASSSHLYNSPLHF,TGTGCCAGCTCATCACACCTCTATAATTCACCCCTCCACTTT
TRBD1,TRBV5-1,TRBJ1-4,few,CASSTGQGEEKLFF,TGCGCCAGCAGCACCGGACAGGGGGAGGAAAAACTGTTTTTT
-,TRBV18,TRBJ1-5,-,CASSLNRVGNNQPQHF,TGTGCCAGCTCACTAAACAGGGTGGGTAACAATCAGCCCCAGCATTTT
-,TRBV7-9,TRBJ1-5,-,CASSRLRQSHHQPQHF,TGTGCCAGCAGCCGTCTCAGACAGAGCCACCATCAGCCCCAGCATTTT
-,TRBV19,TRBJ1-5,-,CASSLTQDRGNQPQHF,TGTGCCAGTAGTTTAACCCAGGACAGAGGCAATCAGCCCCAGCATTTT
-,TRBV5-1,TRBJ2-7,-,CASSFQGRYEQYF,TGCGCCAGCAGCTTTCAAGGGCGCTACGAGCAGTACTTC
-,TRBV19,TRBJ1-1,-,CASSIRAREGTEAFF,TGTGCCAGTAGTATACGGGCCAGGGAAGGGACTGAAGCTTTCTTT
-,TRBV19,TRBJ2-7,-,CASSMRQESYEQYF,TGTGCCAGTAGTATGCGACAGGAATCATACGAGCAGTACTTC
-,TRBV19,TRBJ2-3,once,CASSIGRVTDTQYF,TGTGCCAGTAGTATAGGCAGGGTTACAGATACGCAGTATTTT
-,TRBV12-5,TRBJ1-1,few,CASGLVGGSNTEAFF,TGTGCTAGTGGTTTGGTAGGAGGGAGTAACACTGAAGCTTTCTTT
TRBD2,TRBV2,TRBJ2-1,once,CASSGTSGPQFF,TGTGCCAGCAGTGGGACTAGCGGGCCGCAGTTCTTC
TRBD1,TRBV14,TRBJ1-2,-,CASSPGQGHGYTF,TGTGCCAGCAGCCCGGGACAGGGACATGGCTACACCTTC
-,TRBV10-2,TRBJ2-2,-,CASRHPGELFF,TGCGCCAGCAGACACCCCGGGGAGCTGTTTTTT
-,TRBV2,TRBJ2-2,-,CASSGVYTGELFF,TGTGCCAGCAGTGGAGTATACACCGGGGAGCTGTTTTTT
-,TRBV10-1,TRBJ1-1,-,CASSASQNTEAFF,TGCGCCAGCAGTGCCAGCCAGAACACTGAAGCTTTCTTT
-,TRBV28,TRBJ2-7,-,CASSPISPSTYEQYF,TGTGCCAGCAGTCCCATCTCTCCTTCTACCTACGAGCAGTACTTC
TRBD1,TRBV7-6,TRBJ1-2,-,CASSLGSQGANGYTF,TGTGCCAGCAGCTTAGGGAGTCAGGGGGCTAATGGCTACACCTTC
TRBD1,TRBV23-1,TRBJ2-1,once,CASKYTDRGNNEQFF,TGCGCCAGCAAGTACACGGACAGGGGAAACAATGAGCAGTTCTTC
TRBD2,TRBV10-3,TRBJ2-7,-,CAASGSGSFYEQYF,TGTGCCGCTTCGGGTAGCGGGAGTTTCTACGAGCAGTACTTC
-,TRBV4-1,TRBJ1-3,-,CASSQEPQGPTGNTIYF,TGCGCCAGCAGCCAAGAACCCCAGGGCCCTACAGGAAACACCATATATTTT
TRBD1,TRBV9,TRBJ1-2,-,CASSPGQGYGYTF,TGTGCCAGCAGCCCCGGACAGGGCTATGGCTACACCTTC
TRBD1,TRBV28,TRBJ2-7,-,CASSAPQGVYEQYF,TGTGCCAGCAGTGCCCCCCAGGGGGTCTACGAGCAGTACTTC
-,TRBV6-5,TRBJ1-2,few,CASSQGLGYGYTF,TGTGCCAGCAGCCAGGGGTTAGGCTATGGCTACACCTTC
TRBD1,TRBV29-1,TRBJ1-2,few,CSVDPGTGLGYGYTF,TGCAGCGTTGACCCCGGGACAGGGCTTGGTTATGGCTACACCTTC
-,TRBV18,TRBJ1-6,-,CASSVESGLINSPLHF,TGTGCCAGCTCAGTCGAATCAGGATTGATTAATTCACCCCTCCACTTT
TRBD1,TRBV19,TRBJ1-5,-,CASIRTTGRVTQPQHF,TGTGCCAGTATCCGAACGACAGGGAGAGTTACCCAGCCCCAGCATTTT
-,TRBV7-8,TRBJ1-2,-,CASSLSGPKRGYNYGYTF,TGTGCCAGCAGCTTATCGGGGCCCAAAAGGGGGTACAACTATGGCTACACCTTC
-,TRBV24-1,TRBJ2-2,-,CATSDTGATNTGELFF,TGTGCCACCAGTGACACGGGGGCCACGAACACCGGGGAGCTGTTTTTT
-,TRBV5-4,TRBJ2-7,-,CASSLPPSNEQYF,TGTGCCAGCAGCTTGCCCCCCTCCAACGAGCAGTACTTC
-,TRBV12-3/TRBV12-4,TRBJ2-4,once,CASSTAASGIQYF,TGTGCCAGCAGTACCGCGGCCTCGGGCATTCAGTACTTC
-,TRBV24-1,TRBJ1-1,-,CATSDSNRYTEAFF,TGTGCCACCAGTGACTCTAACAGGTACACTGAAGCTTTCTTT
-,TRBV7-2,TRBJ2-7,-,CASVPRRASYEQYF,TGTGCCAGCGTGCCCCGGCGGGCCTCCTACGAGCAGTACTTC
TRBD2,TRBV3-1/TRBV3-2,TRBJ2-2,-,CASSLLAGDTGELFF,TGTGCCAGCAGCCTACTAGCGGGAGACACCGGGGAGCTGTTTTTT
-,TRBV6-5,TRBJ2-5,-,CASSPLETQYF,TGTGCCAGCAGTCCTCTGGAGACCCAGTACTTC
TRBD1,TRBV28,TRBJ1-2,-,CASSLLAGARGLGETF,TGTGCCAGCAGTCTCCTCGCCGGGGCCAGGGGGTTGGGCGAGACCTTC
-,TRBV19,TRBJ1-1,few,CASSIGSTDTEAFF,TGTGCCAGTAGTATAGGGTCGACGGACACTGAAGCTTTCTTT
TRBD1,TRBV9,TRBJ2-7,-,CASSEGQVTYEQYF,TGTGCCAGCAGCGAGGGACAGGTAACCTACGAGCAGTACTTC
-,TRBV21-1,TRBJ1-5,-,CASSNTGTVYSNQPQHF,TGTGCCAGCAGCAACACCGGGACAGTTTATAGCAATCAGCCCCAGCATTTT
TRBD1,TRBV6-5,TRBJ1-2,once,CASSYGTGRGYTF,TGTGCCAGCAGTTACGGGACAGGGCGAGGCTACACCTTC
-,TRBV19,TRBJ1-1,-,CASIGEVWEAFF,TGTGCCAGTATTGGGGAGGTCTGGGAAGCTTTCTTT
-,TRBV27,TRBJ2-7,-,CASSLFQSYEQYF,TGTGCCAGCAGTTTATTCCAATCTTACGAGCAGTACTTC
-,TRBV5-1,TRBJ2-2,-,CASSLVGAGELFF,TGCGCCAGCAGCTTGGTTGGAGCCGGGGAGCTGTTTTTT
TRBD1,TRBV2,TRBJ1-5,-,CASTRQGRKNQPQHF,TGTGCCAGCACTCGACAGGGCCGAAAGAATCAGCCCCAGCATTTT
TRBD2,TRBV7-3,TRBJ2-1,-,CASSLLAGAYNEQFF,TGTGCCAGCAGCTTACTAGCGGGAGCCTACAATGAGCAGTTCTTC
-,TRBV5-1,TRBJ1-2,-,CASSSQGVGGGYTF,TGCGCCAGCAGCTCGCAGGGTGTTGGGGGTGGCTACACCTTC
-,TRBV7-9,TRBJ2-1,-,CASSVLTGYNEQFF,TGTGCCAGCAGCGTCTTGACAGGCTACAATGAGCAGTTCTTC
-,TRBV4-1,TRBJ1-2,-,CASSQGERPRHYGYTF,TGCGCCAGCAGCCAAGGGGAAAGGCCCCGGCACTATGGCTACACCTTC
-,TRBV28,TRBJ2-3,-,CASSLQGDTQYF,TGTGCCAGCAGTTTACAGGGGGATACGCAGTATTTT
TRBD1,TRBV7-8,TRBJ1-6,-,CASSFRTGYNSPLHF,TGTGCCAGCAGCTTCCGGACAGGGTATAATTCACCCCTCCACTTT
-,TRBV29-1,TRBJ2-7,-,CSVLQPGLLTYEQYF,TGCAGCGTTCTTCAACCGGGACTCCTAACCTACGAGCAGTACTTC
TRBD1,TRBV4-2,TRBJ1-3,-,CASSQRSTGGNTIYF,TGTGCCAGCAGCCAACGCTCGACAGGGGGAAACACCATATATTTT
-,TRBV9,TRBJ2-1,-,CASSESGTRYNEQFF,TGTGCCAGCAGCGAATCCGGGACGCGTTACAATGAGCAGTTCTTC
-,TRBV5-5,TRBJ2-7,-,CASSSAREQYF,TGTGCCAGCAGTTCCGCTAGGGAGCAGTACTTC
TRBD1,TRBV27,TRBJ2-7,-,CASRTPGQGAYEQYF,TGTGCCAGCAGAACCCCGGGACAGGGGGCTTACGAGCAGTACTTC
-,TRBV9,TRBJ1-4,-,CASSEGDRGTNEKLFF,TGTGCCAGCAGCGAGGGGGACCGGGGAACTAATGAAAAACTGTTTTTT
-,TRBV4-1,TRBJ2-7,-,CASSQDLGDEQYF,TGCGCCAGCAGCCAAGATTTGGGGGACGAGCAGTACTTC
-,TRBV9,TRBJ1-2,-,CASSVGGNRANYGYTF,TGTGCCAGCAGCGTCGGAGGTAACCGGGCTAACTATGGCTACACCTTC
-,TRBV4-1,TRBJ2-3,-,CASSFGQGPDTQYF,TGCGCCAGCAGCTTTGGGCAGGGCCCAGATACGCAGTATTTT
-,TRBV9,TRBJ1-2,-,CASSVGSFTYGYTF,TGTGCCAGCAGCGTGGGCAGCTTCACCTATGGCTACACCTTC